The 29 T cell receptor beta chains below come from one sample, sequenced in a study of shared clonotypes between healthy human individuals. Measured with immunoSEQ multiplex PCR; TCRdb has only the in-frame clones, and not every one. The table has some 1,900,000 clones, about 95% seen once. CD45RO negativity and positive selection for CCR7 defined naive CD8 cells, a population that excluded terminally differentiated effector memory CD45RA+ cells. Sequencing was done on a sample of naive CD8+ T cells sorted from blood. Source of these receptors: a man between 18 and 35 years old in good health.

J is TRBJ1-2 and V is TRBV29-1; D may be TRBD1 (6 bases). Trimming cost V 0 bases and J 3 bases, with 23 bases left between them. The CDR3 spans 18 residues. Germline V lookup: CDR1 SQVTM, CDR2 ANQGSEA. CDR3 in DNA: TGCAGCGTTGAAGATGAGACCTGGGAGGCAGGGGATGACTATGGCTACACCTTC. Translated: CSVEDETWEAGDDYGYTF.

The chain employs TRBV6-1 and TRBJ2-7; D gene unclear. Germline assignment: CDR1 MNHNS and CDR2 SASEGT. The length of the CDR3 is 14 residues. Trimming removed 10 bases at V and 2 bases at J, with 18 bases between. Here the CDR3 DNA reads TGTGCCAACGAACGCGGACGCAATCCCTACGAGCAGTACTTC. Its translation is CANERGRNPYEQYF.

J is TRBJ1-1 and V is TRBV30; 8 bases fit TRBD1. The CDR3 spans 15 residues. The germline gives CDR1 GTSNPN, CDR2 SVGIG (reference sequence). V shed 4 bases and J 2 bases; nucleotides not matched to a gene: 9. The DNA of the CDR3 is TGTGCCTGGATGACAGGGGTGTGGGGAAACACTGAAGCTTTCTTT. Translating gives CAWMTGVWGNTEAFF.

This rearrangement joins TRBV29-1 to TRBJ2-1, with D maybe TRBD1 (6 bases). This CDR3 is built from 13 residues. Trimming cost V 7 bases and J 2 bases, with 12 bases left between them. Germline V lookup: CDR1 SQVTM, CDR2 ANQGSEA. The CDR3 protein is CSARTETYNEQFF. CDR3 DNA: TGCAGCGCGCGGACAGAGACCTACAATGAGCAGTTCTTC.

This clone was seen more than once but under ten times. The rearrangement joins TRBV19 to TRBJ1-5; D perhaps matches TRBD1 (5 bases). This CDR3 comprises 15 residues. Trimming left V 7 bases short and J 3 bases short, with 16 bases between. CDR1 is LNHDA, CDR2 SQIVND, per germline (reference sequence). The CDR3 DNA sequence: TGTGCCAGTACCATATCGGGGCAGTACAATCAGCCCCAGCATTTT. Amino acids: CASTISGQYNQPQHF.

This clone appeared once. V and J are TRBV30 and TRBJ2-7, with D possibly matching TRBD1 (5 bases). This CDR3 spans 14 amino acids. Germline CDR1 and CDR2: GTSNPN and SVGIG (reference sequence). V dropped 2 bases and J dropped 2 bases, with 13 bases sitting between them. The CDR3 sequence: CAWSYNRKAYEQYF. In DNA form, the CDR3 reads TGTGCCTGGAGTTACAACAGGAAAGCCTACGAGCAGTACTTC.

The chain is built from TRBV27 and TRBJ2-7, with 7 bases matching TRBD1. Per the germline V gene, CDR1 is MNHEY and CDR2 is SMNVEV (reference sequence). The trim removed 6 bases at V and 2 bases at J, leaving 4 bases unmatched. The CDR3 loop spans 13 amino acids. For the CDR3, the DNA is TGTGCCAGCAGCCAGGGGGTAGCCTACGAGCAGTACTTC. Translating gives CASSQGVAYEQYF.

This rearrangement joins TRBV10-2 to TRBJ2-7; tentatively, D is TRBD1 (6 bases). V was pared by 8 bases and J by 2 bases, with 13 bases between. Germline V gene lookup returns CDR1 WSHSY and CDR2 SAAADI. The length of the CDR3 is 13 residues. Here the CDR3 DNA reads TGCGCCAGCTGGGACAATCTTCCCTACGAGCAGTACTTC. It yields the protein CASWDNLPYEQYF.

Worth noting for this clone: Other DNA sequences in this specimen translate into the identical CDR3. The rearrangement joins TRBV19 to TRBJ2-7, with 7 bases matching TRBD2. The germline V gene has CDR1 LNHDA and CDR2 SQIVND (reference sequence). V was clipped by 6 bases and J by 3 bases; unmatched bases: 8. CDR3 length equals 14 residues. CDR3 bases: TGTGCCAGTAGCCCGGCGGGGGAGGGCTACGAGCAGTACTTC. It translates to CASSPAGEGYEQYF.

Details on this clone: Other DNA sequences in this specimen translate into the identical CDR3. J is TRBJ2-7 and V is TRBV19; perhaps TRBD1 as D (6 bases). The CDR3 is made up of 13 amino acids. In germline, CDR1 is LNHDA, CDR2 SQIVND (reference sequence). Deletions cut 5 bases from V and 3 bases from J, with 11 bases between. The CDR3 is CASSPTGGYEQYF. Here the CDR3 DNA reads TGTGCCAGTAGTCCGACAGGAGGCTACGAGCAGTACTTC.

This rearrangement joins TRBV6-4 to TRBJ1-6; D is unresolved. V shed 10 bases and J shed 6 bases, with 13 bases lying between them. Per germline, CDR1 MRHNA and CDR2 SNTAGT. This CDR3 region has 13 residues. Here the CDR3 reads CATALNTNSPLHF. CDR3 sequence (DNA): TGTGCCACAGCCTTGAACACTAATTCACCCCTCCACTTT.

The rearrangement joins TRBV6-1 to TRBJ2-7, with 10 bases lining up with TRBD2. This CDR3 has 17 residues. Losses at the gene ends were 1 base for V and 0 bases for J; bases not matched to a gene: 6. The germline V gene has CDR1 MNHNS and CDR2 SASEGT. CDR3 sequence reads: CASSEDTSGASSYEQYF. The CDR3 DNA follows: TGTGCCAGCAGTGAAGACACTAGCGGGGCGAGCTCCTACGAGCAGTACTTC.

The rearrangement joins TRBV27 to TRBJ2-3; 10 nucleotides match TRBD2. CDR3 length: 17 amino acids. J was trimmed by 4 bases and V by 5 bases; bases with no gene match: 12. CDR1 MNHEY and CDR2 SMNVEV come from the germline V gene (reference sequence). The CDR3, as DNA: TGTGCCAGCAGTCATCCTCGAGTAGCGGGAGGTCCAGATACGCAGTATTTT. This codes for CASSHPRVAGGPDTQYF.

This sequence joins TRBV4-1 and TRBJ1-2; TRBD1 is a possible D gene (5 bases). The V end was cut by 1 base, the J end by 8 bases, with 17 bases between. Germline CDR1 and CDR2: MGHRA and YSYEKL. The CDR3 length is 15 residues. The CDR3 loop is CASSQARTIFEGYTF. The CDR3 DNA follows: TGCGCCAGCAGCCAAGCCAGGACAATTTTCGAAGGCTACACCTTC.

This chain connects TRBV5-6 to TRBJ2-1; D may be TRBD2 (6 bases). Germline values: CDR1 SGHDT, CDR2 YYEEEE. V lost 4 bases and J 10 bases, leaving 15 bases between the germline ends. CDR3 length: 13 residues. The CDR3 is CASSTGGAAEQFF. The CDR3 DNA sequence: TGTGCCAGCAGCACGGGCGGGGCGGCCGAGCAGTTCTTC.

The chain has TRBV2 and TRBJ2-5, with D unclear. V gave up 7 bases and J gave up 4 bases, with 7 bases separating them. Germline CDR1 is SNHLY and CDR2 is FYNNEI. The CDR3 is 11 amino acids. CDR3 nucleotide sequence: TGTGCCAGCATTCTTGGAGAGACCCAGTACTTC. Its protein is CASILGETQYF.

The J gene is TRBJ2-5, the V gene TRBV18; TRBD2 might be the D (6 bases). The CDR3 is made up of 15 amino acids. V shed 4 bases and J shed 0 bases, with 12 bases lying between them. Germline values: CDR1 KGHSH, CDR2 LQKENI. In DNA, the CDR3 is TGTGCCAGCTCACTTCTCCGGGACTACCAAGAGACCCAGTACTTC. It is translated as CASSLLRDYQETQYF.

The CDR3 DNA reads as TGTGCCAGCAGCCCCGACAGGGCAGACACCGGGGAGCTGTTTTTT. Its translation is CASSPDRADTGELFF. The chain joins TRBV5-6 to TRBJ2-2, with 7 nucleotides matching TRBD1. This CDR3 has 15 amino acids. V dropped 4 bases and J dropped 3; count of bases not matched to a gene: 6. Germline V CDR1 and CDR2: SGHDT, YYEEEE.

Remarks on this clone: Other DNA variants within this sample encode the same CDR3. The chain is built from TRBV30 and TRBJ1-3, with D unresolved. Trimming removed 0 bases at V and 3 bases at J, with 3 bases between. The CDR3 totals 12 residues. CDR1 and CDR2 (germline): GTSNPN, SVGIG (reference sequence). The CDR3 DNA sequence: TGTGCCTGGAGTGTAAGTGGAAACACCATATATTTT. Its translation is CAWSVSGNTIYF.

The chain recombines TRBV11-2 with TRBJ2-1, with D possibly being TRBD2 (5 bases). Germline CDR1 reads SGHAT; CDR2 reads FQNNGV. The CDR3 is 18 residues long. V lost 0 bases, J lost 0 bases, and 15 bases lay in between. The DNA of the CDR3 is TGTGCCAGCAGCTTAGACCTAGCCAGAGTAAGCTCCTACAATGAGCAGTTCTTC. Amino acid sequence: CASSLDLARVSSYNEQFF. The variable domain in full, completed from reference TRBV11-2 and TRBJ2-1, reads EAGVAQSPRYKIIEKRQSVAFWCNPISGHATLYWYQQILGQGPKLLIQFQNNGVVDDSQLPKDRFSAERLKGVDSTLKIQPAKLEDSAVYLCASSLDLARVSSYNEQFFGPGTRLTVL.

The rearrangement uses TRBV6-6 and TRBJ1-4; tentative D call: TRBD1 (5 bases). Germline assignment: CDR1 MNHNY and CDR2 SVGAGI (reference sequence). This CDR3 region has 15 residues. V lost 0 bases and J lost 8, with 13 bases in between. The CDR3: CASSYSGWGKEKLFF. Written as DNA, the CDR3 is TGTGCCAGCAGTTACTCAGGGTGGGGCAAAGAAAAACTGTTTTTT.

Here the CDR3 DNA reads TGTGCCAGTACCTTTGTTGCCACCGGGGAGCTGTTTTTT. It encodes CASTFVATGELFF. The chain employs TRBV19 and TRBJ2-2; D unclear. CDR3 size: 13 residues. The germline CDR1 and CDR2 sequences are LNHDA and SQIVND (reference sequence). V lost 7 bases and J lost 4, with 10 bases in between.

Regarding this clone: This sample also contains other DNA sequences that code for the same CDR3. The rearrangement joins TRBV7-9 to TRBJ2-7, with D perhaps matching TRBD1 (6 bases). CDR3 length equals 14 residues. Per germline, CDR1 SEHNR and CDR2 FQNEAQ (reference sequence). Deletions cut 0 bases from V and 2 bases from J, with 8 bases between. The CDR3: CASSLATGAYEQYF. The CDR3 DNA sequence: TGTGCCAGCAGCTTAGCGACAGGTGCCTACGAGCAGTACTTC.

This clone was observed once. The chain carries TRBV29-1 and TRBJ2-7; either TRBD1 or TRBD2 may fit D (5 bases each). This CDR3 is built from 13 residues. Germline V gene lookup returns CDR1 SQVTM and CDR2 ANQGSEA. Trimming pared 6 bases from V and 2 bases from J, leaving 14 bases between. CDR3 protein: CSVLGTDAYEQYF. The CDR3 DNA sequence: TGCAGCGTCCTCGGGACGGATGCCTACGAGCAGTACTTC.

As concerns this clone: Other DNA sequences of this sample code for an identical CDR3. The chain joins TRBV7-9 to TRBJ2-7; D is unclear. Germline V gene data show CDR1 as SEHNR and CDR2 as FQNEAQ (reference sequence). The V and J ends lost 1 base and 7 bases respectively, with 8 bases between them. CDR3 length: 12 amino acids. CDR3 residues: CASSLGVGEQYF. In DNA form, the CDR3 reads TGTGCCAGCAGCTTAGGTGTTGGAGAGCAGTACTTC.

This clone has only one observation. V is TRBV14 and J is TRBJ1-1, with a weak D call TRBD1 (5 bases). Per germline, CDR1 SGHDN and CDR2 FVKESK. CDR3 length: 15 residues. V was pared by 1 base and J by 4 bases, with 13 bases between. The DNA of the CDR3 is TGTGCCAGCAGCCAAGCCTCGGGGCCGGGCACTGAAGCTTTCTTT. This translates into CASSQASGPGTEAFF.

This rearrangement joins TRBV2 to TRBJ2-3; D call uncertain. V gave up 3 bases and J gave up 5 bases, with 15 bases separating them. CDR3 length equals 15 residues. The germline V gene has CDR1 SNHLY and CDR2 FYNNEI. The CDR3 DNA follows: TGTGCCAGCAGTGAGTTCCAAGCGTTAGGAGATACGCAGTATTTT. This gives the protein CASSEFQALGDTQYF.

V and J are TRBV5-1 and TRBJ2-1; 14 nucleotides match TRBD2. CDR1 and CDR2 from the germline V gene are SGHRS and YFSETQ. The length of the CDR3 is 17 residues. J was trimmed by 8 bases and V by 6 bases; bases with no gene match: 13. Here the CDR3 reads CASKQGLAGVWNDEQFF. CDR3 nucleotide sequence: TGCGCCAGCAAACAGGGACTAGCGGGAGTTTGGAACGATGAGCAGTTCTTC.

V is TRBV9 and J is TRBJ2-2; maybe TRBD2 (5 bases). With 0 bases removed from V and 5 bases from J, the gap between germline ends came to 14 bases. The CDR3 runs 16 residues. Germline V gene data show CDR1 as SGDLS and CDR2 as YYNGEE. The CDR3 DNA reads as TGTGCCAGCAGCGTAGATGGGTTACGAGGGACCGGGGAGCTGTTTTTT. It encodes CASSVDGLRGTGELFF.